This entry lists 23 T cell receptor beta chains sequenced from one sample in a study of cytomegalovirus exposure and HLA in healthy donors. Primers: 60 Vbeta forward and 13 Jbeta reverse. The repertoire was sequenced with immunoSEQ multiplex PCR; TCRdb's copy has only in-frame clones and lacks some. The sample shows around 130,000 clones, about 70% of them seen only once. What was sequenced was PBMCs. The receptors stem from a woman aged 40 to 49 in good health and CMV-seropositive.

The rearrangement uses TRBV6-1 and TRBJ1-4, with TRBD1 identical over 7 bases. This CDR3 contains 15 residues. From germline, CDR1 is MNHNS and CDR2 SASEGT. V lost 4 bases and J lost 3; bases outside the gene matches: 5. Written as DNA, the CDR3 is TGTGCCAGCAGTGCCTCGACAGGGTCTAATGAAAAACTGTTTTTT. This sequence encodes CASSASTGSNEKLFF.

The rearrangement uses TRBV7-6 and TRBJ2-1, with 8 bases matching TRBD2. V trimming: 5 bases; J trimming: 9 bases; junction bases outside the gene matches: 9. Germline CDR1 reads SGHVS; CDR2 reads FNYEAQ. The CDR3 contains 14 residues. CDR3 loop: CASSVVREAGEQFF. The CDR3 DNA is TGTGCCAGCAGCGTAGTGCGGGAGGCGGGTGAGCAGTTCTTC.

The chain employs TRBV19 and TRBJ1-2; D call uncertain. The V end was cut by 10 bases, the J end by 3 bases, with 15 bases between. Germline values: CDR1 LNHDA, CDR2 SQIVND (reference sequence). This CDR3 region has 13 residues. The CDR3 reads CATTRGLYYGYTF. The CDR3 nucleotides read TGTGCCACCACACGCGGCCTTTACTATGGCTACACCTTC. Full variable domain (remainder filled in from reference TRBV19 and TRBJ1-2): DGGITQSPKYLFRKEGQNVTLSCEQNLNHDAMYWYRQDPGQGLRLIYYSQIVNDFQKGDIAEGYSVSREKKESFPLTVTSAQKNPTAFYLCATTRGLYYGYTFGSGTRLTVV.

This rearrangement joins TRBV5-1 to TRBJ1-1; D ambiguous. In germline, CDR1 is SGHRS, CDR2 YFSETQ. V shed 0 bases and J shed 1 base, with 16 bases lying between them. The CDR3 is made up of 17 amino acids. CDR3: CASSLGGSVGRNTEAFF. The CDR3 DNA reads TGCGCCAGCAGCTTGGGAGGGTCAGTTGGGCGGAACACTGAAGCTTTCTTT.

As DNA, the CDR3 is TGTGCCAGCAGCGTAGTTGGAGGGGAGCAGTACTTC. Encoded protein: CASSVVGGEQYF. The J gene is TRBJ2-5, the V gene TRBV9; a weak D match, TRBD2 (6 bases). Germline V gene data show CDR1 as SGDLS and CDR2 as YYNGEE. V shed 0 bases and J shed 11 bases, with 11 bases lying between them. This CDR3 has 12 residues.

In DNA form, the CDR3 reads TGTGCCAGCAGCCTAGGACAGGGTGGCTATGGCTACACCTTC. This encodes CASSLGQGGYGYTF. V usage is TRBV7-2 and J usage is TRBJ1-2, with 8 positions matching TRBD1. Germline assignment: CDR1 SGHTA and CDR2 FQGNSA. The CDR3 is 14 residues long. After removal of 5 bases from V and 4 bases from J, the junction contained 6 bases not matched to a gene.

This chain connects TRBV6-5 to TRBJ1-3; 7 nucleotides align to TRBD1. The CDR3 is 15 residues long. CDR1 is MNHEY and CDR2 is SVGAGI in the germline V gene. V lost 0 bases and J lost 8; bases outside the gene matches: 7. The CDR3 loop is CASSYSSGGTDTIYF. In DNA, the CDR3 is TGTGCCAGCAGTTACTCCTCAGGGGGTACGGACACCATATATTTT.

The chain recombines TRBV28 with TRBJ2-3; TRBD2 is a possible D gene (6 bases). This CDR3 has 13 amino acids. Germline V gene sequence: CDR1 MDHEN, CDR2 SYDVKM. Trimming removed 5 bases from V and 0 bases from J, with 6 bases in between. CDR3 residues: CASSGTSTDTQYF. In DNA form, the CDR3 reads TGTGCCAGCAGTGGGACTAGCACAGATACGCAGTATTTT.

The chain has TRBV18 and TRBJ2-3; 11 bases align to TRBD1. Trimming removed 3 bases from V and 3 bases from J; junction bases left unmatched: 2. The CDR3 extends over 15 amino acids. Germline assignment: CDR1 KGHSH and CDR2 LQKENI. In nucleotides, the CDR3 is TGTGCCAGCTCACCGGGACAGGGGGGAACAGATACGCAGTATTTT. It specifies CASSPGQGGTDTQYF.

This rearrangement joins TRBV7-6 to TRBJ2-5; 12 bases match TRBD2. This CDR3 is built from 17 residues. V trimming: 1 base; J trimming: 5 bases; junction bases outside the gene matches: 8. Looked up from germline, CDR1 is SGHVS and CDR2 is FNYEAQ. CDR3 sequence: CASSLGASGRAGETQYF. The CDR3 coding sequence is TGTGCCAGCAGCTTAGGGGCTAGCGGGAGGGCCGGTGAGACCCAGTACTTC.

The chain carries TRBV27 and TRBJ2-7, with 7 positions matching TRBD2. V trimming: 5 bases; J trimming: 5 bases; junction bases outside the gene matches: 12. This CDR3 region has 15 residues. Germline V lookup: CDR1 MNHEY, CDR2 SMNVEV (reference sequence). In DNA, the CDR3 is TGTGCCAGCAGTCCTCAGCGGGGTGGCGGCCACGAGCAGTACTTC. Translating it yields CASSPQRGGGHEQYF.

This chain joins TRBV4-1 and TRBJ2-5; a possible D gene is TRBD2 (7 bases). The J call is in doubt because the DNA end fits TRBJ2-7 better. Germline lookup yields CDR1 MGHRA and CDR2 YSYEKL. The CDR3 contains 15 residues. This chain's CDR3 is CASSQVGRGGYEQYF. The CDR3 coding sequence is TGCGCCAGCAGCCAAGTAGGCAGGGGAGGGTACGAGCAGTACTTC.

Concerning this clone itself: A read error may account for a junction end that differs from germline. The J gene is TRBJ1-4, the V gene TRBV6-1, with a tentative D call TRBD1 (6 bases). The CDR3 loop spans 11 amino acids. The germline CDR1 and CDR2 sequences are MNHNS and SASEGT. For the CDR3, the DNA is TGTGCCAGCAGGGACTCAGGGGAATGGGGTTTT. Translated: CASRDSGEWGF.

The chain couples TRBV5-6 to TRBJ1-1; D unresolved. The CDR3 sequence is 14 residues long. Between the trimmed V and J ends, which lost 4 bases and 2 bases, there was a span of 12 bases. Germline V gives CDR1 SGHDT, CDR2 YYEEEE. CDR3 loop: CASSRLQINTEAFF. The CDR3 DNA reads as TGTGCCAGCAGCAGGCTACAGATTAACACTGAAGCTTTCTTT.

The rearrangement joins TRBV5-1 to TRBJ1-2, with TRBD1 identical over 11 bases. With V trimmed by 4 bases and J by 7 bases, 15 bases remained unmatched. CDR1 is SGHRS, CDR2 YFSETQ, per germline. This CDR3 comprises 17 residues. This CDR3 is CASSRVIGGQGASGYTF. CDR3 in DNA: TGCGCCAGCAGCAGAGTAATAGGAGGACAGGGGGCCTCTGGCTACACCTTC.

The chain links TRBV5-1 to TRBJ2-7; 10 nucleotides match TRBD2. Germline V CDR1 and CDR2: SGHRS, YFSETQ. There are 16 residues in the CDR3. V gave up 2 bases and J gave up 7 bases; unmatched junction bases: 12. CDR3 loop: CASSLLAGYYGEEQYF. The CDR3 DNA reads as TGCGCCAGCAGCTTACTAGCGGGGTACTACGGAGAGGAGCAGTACTTC. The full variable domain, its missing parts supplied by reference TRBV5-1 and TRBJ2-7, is KAGVTQTPRYLIKTRGQQVTLSCSPISGHRSVSWYQQTPGQGLQFLFEYFSETQRNKGNFPGRFSGRQFSNSRSEMNVSTLELGDSALYLCASSLLAGYYGEEQYFGPGTRLTVT.

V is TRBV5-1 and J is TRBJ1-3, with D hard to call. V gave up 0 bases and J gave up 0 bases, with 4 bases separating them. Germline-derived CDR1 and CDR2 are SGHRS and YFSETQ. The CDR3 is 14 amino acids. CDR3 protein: CASSLAVSGNTIYF. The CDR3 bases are TGCGCCAGCAGCTTGGCAGTCTCTGGAAACACCATATATTTT. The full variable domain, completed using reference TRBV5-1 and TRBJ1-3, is KAGVTQTPRYLIKTRGQQVTLSCSPISGHRSVSWYQQTPGQGLQFLFEYFSETQRNKGNFPGRFSGRQFSNSRSEMNVSTLELGDSALYLCASSLAVSGNTIYFGEGSWLTVV.

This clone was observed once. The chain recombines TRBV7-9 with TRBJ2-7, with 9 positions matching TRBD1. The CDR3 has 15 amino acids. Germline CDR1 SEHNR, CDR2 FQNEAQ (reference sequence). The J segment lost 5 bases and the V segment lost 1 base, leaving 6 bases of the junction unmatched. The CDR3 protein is CASSLDGTGSHEQYF. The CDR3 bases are TGTGCCAGCAGCTTAGATGGGACAGGGTCCCACGAGCAGTACTTC.

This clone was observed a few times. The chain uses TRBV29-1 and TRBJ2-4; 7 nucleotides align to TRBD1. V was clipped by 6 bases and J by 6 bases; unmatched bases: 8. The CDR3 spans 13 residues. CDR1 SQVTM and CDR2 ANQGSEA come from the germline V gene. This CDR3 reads CSVTGDRINIQYF. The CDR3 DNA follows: TGCAGCGTGACTGGGGACAGAATAAACATTCAGTACTTC.

The CDR3 protein is CASSFYANTEAFF. CDR3 nucleotide sequence: TGTGCCAGCAGCTTCTACGCGAACACTGAAGCTTTCTTT. The V call is TRBV7-9, the J call TRBJ1-1; no reliable D call. This CDR3 is 13 amino acids long. The ends were cut back, 3 bases at V and 1 base at J, with 6 bases in the middle. Germline V CDR1 and CDR2: SEHNR, FQNEAQ (reference sequence).

The CDR3 DNA sequence: TGTGCCAGCCGCCCGGCAGGCAACTACGAGCAGTACTTC. The encoded protein is CASRPAGNYEQYF. The V call is TRBV6-5, the J call TRBJ2-7, with D hard to call. V was pared by 8 bases and J by 3 bases, with 14 bases between. CDR3 length: 13 residues. The V gene's germline CDR1 is MNHEY and CDR2 SVGAGI.

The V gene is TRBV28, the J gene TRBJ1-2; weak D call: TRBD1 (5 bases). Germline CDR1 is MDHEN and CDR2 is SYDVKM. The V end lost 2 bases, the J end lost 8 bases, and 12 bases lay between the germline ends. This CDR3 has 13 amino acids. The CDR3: CASSLAGTQGYTF. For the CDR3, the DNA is TGTGCCAGCAGTTTAGCCGGGACTCAGGGCTACACCTTC.

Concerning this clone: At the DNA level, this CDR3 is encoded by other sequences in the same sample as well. The CDR3 loop reads CASSLQGAGNQPQHF. DNA of the CDR3: TGTGCCAGCAGCTTACAGGGGGCGGGTAATCAGCCCCAGCATTTT. J is TRBJ1-5 and V is TRBV7-2; TRBD1 matches at 8 bases. The germline V gene has CDR1 SGHTA and CDR2 FQGNSA. V trimming: 2 bases; J trimming: 4 bases; junction bases outside the gene matches: 4. There are 15 residues in the CDR3.